These 20 T cell receptor beta chains originate from one sample sequenced in a study of T cell responses to AZD1222 COVID-19 vaccine. Profiled with immunoSEQ multiplex PCR; TCRdb holds only in-frame clones, not every one. The sample comprises about 170,000 clones, roughly 93% of which are singletons, and roughly 3.9% rests with the top ten. The sequencing used peripheral blood, collected on day 0 of AZD1222 vaccination. These receptors came from an adult in good health.

The V and J genes are TRBV4-2 and TRBJ2-7, with TRBD2 matching 11 bases. Germline V gene lookup returns CDR1 LGHNA and CDR2 YNFKEQ. J lost 2 bases, V lost 6 bases, and 6 bases had no gene match. The CDR3 totals 15 residues. The CDR3 sequence is CASSRTSGLAYEQYF. Written as DNA, the CDR3 is TGTGCCAGCAGTCGGACTAGCGGGTTAGCCTACGAGCAGTACTTC.

The chain couples TRBV27 to TRBJ2-1; D may be TRBD2 (6 bases). Trimming took off 5 bases at V and 9 bases at J, with 20 bases between the two ends. There are 15 residues in the CDR3. Germline loops: CDR1 MNHEY, CDR2 SMNVEV (reference sequence). CDR3 in amino acids: CASSTPMGGVVEQFF. CDR3 nucleotide sequence: TGTGCCAGCAGTACCCCTATGGGGGGAGTGGTTGAGCAGTTCTTC.

This clone was seen a single time. The chain recombines TRBV27 with TRBJ1-3, with 8 positions matching TRBD1. Germline trimming cut 4 bases from V and 0 bases from J; bases unmatched to any gene: 2. CDR1 is MNHEY, CDR2 SMNVEV, per germline (reference sequence). The CDR3 length is 15 residues. The CDR3 spells CASSSDRASGNTIYF. The CDR3 DNA reads TGTGCCAGCAGTTCGGACAGGGCCTCTGGAAACACCATATATTTT.

The gene calls are TRBV19 and TRBJ1-1, with a weak D call TRBD1 (5 bases). V was cut by 6 bases and J by 0 bases, with 14 bases left in between. The V gene's germline CDR1 is LNHDA and CDR2 SQIVND (reference sequence). The CDR3 runs 15 residues. DNA for the CDR3: TGTGCCAGTAGGGGACTTTGGGGAATGAACACTGAAGCTTTCTTT. Protein product: CASRGLWGMNTEAFF.

This clone was found once. This sequence joins TRBV21-1 and TRBJ2-1; the table's D call, TRBD1, was not checked against the DNA. TRBV21-1 is listed as a pseudogene. The CDR3 sequence is 14 residues long. CDR3 sequence: CASNLEGALNEQFF. CDR3 coding DNA: TGTGCCAGCAACCTAGAGGGGGCCCTCAATGAGCAGTTCTTC.

The chain uses TRBV10-2 and TRBJ2-1, with 9 bases lining up with TRBD1. The CDR3 loop spans 16 amino acids. The germline CDR1 and CDR2 sequences are WSHSY and SAAADI. Trimming removed 5 bases from V and 7 bases from J; junction bases left unmatched: 12. The CDR3 DNA reads as TGCGCCAGCAGTAAGCTGGGACAGGGTATCCCGAATGAGCAGTTCTTC. Its protein product is CASSKLGQGIPNEQFF.

The genes are TRBV25-1 and TRBJ1-2, with 9 nucleotides matching TRBD1. The germline V gene has CDR1 MGHDK and CDR2 SYGVNS. This CDR3 region has 15 residues. V shed 6 bases, J shed 3 bases, and the junction held 8 bases outside the gene matches. The chain's CDR3 is CASRDTRTGDYGYTF. The CDR3 DNA follows: TGTGCCAGCAGGGACACTCGGACAGGGGACTATGGCTACACCTTC.

On this clone: The junction does not match germline at one end; this may be a read error. The V gene is TRBV27, the J gene TRBJ1-1; D is unclear. CDR3 length: 15 residues. CDR1 is MNHEY and CDR2 is SMNVEV in the germline V gene (reference sequence). CDR3 sequence: CASGFIGKVNTEAFF. The CDR3 DNA reads as TGTGCCAGCGGTTTCATTGGAAAGGTGAACACTGAAGCTTTCTTT.

The rearrangement joins TRBV23-1 to TRBJ2-7, with D unresolved. TRBV23-1 is treated as an ORF (open reading frame) with a function not yet certain. Between the trimmed V and J ends, which lost 6 bases and 6 bases, there was a span of 12 bases. The CDR3 runs to 12 residues. CDR3 residues: CASSVEACEQYF. The CDR3 region has the DNA TGCGCCAGCAGCGTCGAGGCTTGCGAGCAGTACTTC.

The chain combines TRBV5-1 with TRBJ2-1; D uncertain. Germline V gene lookup returns CDR1 SGHRS and CDR2 YFSETQ. Deletions cut 1 base from V and 7 bases from J, with 24 bases between. The CDR3 loop spans 18 amino acids. CDR3 residues: CASSLLYRKVEERNEQFF. The DNA of the CDR3 is TGCGCCAGCAGCTTGCTATACCGCAAAGTGGAAGAGAGAAATGAGCAGTTCTTC.

This chain uses TRBV18 with TRBJ2-1; D not resolved. Looked up from germline, CDR1 is KGHSH and CDR2 is LQKENI. The CDR3 covers 13 residues. V dropped 2 bases and J dropped 8 bases, with 10 bases sitting between them. The CDR3 DNA reads TGTGCCAGCTCACCAGCGGTGGCGCATGAGCAGTTCTTC. Translation: CASSPAVAHEQFF.

The chain couples TRBV14 to TRBJ2-2; D remains ambiguous. This CDR3 contains 15 residues. Germline-derived CDR1 and CDR2 are SGHDN and FVKESK. V dropped 2 bases and J dropped 4 bases, with 11 bases sitting between them. CDR3 DNA: TGTGCCAGCAGCCAATTCTTCAGTCCCACCGGGGAGCTGTTTTTT. Amino acid sequence: CASSQFFSPTGELFF.

The rearrangement links TRBV19 to TRBJ1-2; TRBD1 matches 8 bases. The CDR3 runs 13 residues. V was clipped by 4 bases and J by 5 bases; unmatched bases: 3. The germline CDR1 and CDR2 sequences are LNHDA and SQIVND (reference sequence). This CDR3 reads CASSTGGAYGYTF. In nucleotides, the CDR3 is TGTGCCAGTAGTACAGGGGGCGCTTATGGCTACACCTTC.

The chain is built from TRBV5-1 and TRBJ2-7; 7 bases are a match to TRBD1. This CDR3 is built from 11 residues. Germline-derived CDR1 and CDR2 are SGHRS and YFSETQ. The ends lost 2 bases at V and 13 bases at J; junction bases unmatched: 6. DNA of the CDR3: TGCGCCAGCAGCTTCCGGGACAGCTCTTACTTC. It translates to CASSFRDSSYF.

The rearrangement joins TRBV19 to TRBJ2-7, with 8 bases that match TRBD1. The junction had 4 bases not matched to a gene; V was cut back by 1 base and J by 2 bases. The length of the CDR3 is 15 residues. Germline V CDR1 and CDR2: LNHDA, SQIVND (reference sequence). The CDR3 DNA sequence: TGTGCCAGTAGTATAGGGACAGGGTCACCCTACGAGCAGTACTTC. Protein product: CASSIGTGSPYEQYF.

This chain links TRBV28 with TRBJ1-2; 7 bases map to TRBD1. The V gene's germline CDR1 is MDHEN and CDR2 SYDVKM. J was trimmed by 4 bases and V by 2 bases; bases with no gene match: 1. CDR3 size: 13 residues. Here the CDR3 DNA reads TGTGCCAGCAGTTTAGGGACAGCCTATGGCTACACCTTC. Translating it yields CASSLGTAYGYTF.

The chain uses TRBV19 and TRBJ1-1; D gene unclear. The CDR3 is 15 residues long. Looked up from germline, CDR1 is LNHDA and CDR2 is SQIVND (reference sequence). V lost 9 bases and J lost 4, with 21 bases in between. CDR3 bases: TGTGCCAGCCTAAGCCAAAGGAACGTTATCACTGAAGCTTTCTTT. It translates to CASLSQRNVITEAFF.

This sequence joins TRBV30 and TRBJ2-2; D ambiguous. Between the trimmed V and J ends, which lost 1 base and 8 bases, there was a span of 11 bases. CDR1 GTSNPN and CDR2 SVGIG come from the germline V gene (reference sequence). This CDR3 has 13 amino acids. CDR3 bases: TGTGCCTGGAGTGGCCTGTTTGGAGGGGAGCTGTTTTTT. It codes for CAWSGLFGGELFF.

The chain is built from TRBV3-1 (or the pseudogene TRBV3-2) and TRBJ1-5, with D perhaps matching TRBD1 (5 bases). Trimming took 1 base from V and 12 from J, leaving 16 bases between them. The CDR3 length is 14 residues. Germline V gene lookup returns CDR1 LGHDT and CDR2 YNNKEL (reference sequence). CDR3 region: CASSQGQLTRHQHF. The DNA for the CDR3 is TGTGCCAGCAGCCAAGGACAGCTTACTCGGCACCAGCATTTT.

The rearrangement joins TRBV6-5 to TRBJ1-5; D is ambiguous. The germline V and J ends were trimmed by 7 bases and 6 bases, with 13 bases remaining between them. The CDR3 covers 13 residues. Germline lookup yields CDR1 MNHEY and CDR2 SVGAGI. CDR3 sequence reads: CASKPVMGQPQHF. CDR3 in DNA: TGTGCCAGCAAGCCGGTTATGGGTCAGCCCCAGCATTTT.